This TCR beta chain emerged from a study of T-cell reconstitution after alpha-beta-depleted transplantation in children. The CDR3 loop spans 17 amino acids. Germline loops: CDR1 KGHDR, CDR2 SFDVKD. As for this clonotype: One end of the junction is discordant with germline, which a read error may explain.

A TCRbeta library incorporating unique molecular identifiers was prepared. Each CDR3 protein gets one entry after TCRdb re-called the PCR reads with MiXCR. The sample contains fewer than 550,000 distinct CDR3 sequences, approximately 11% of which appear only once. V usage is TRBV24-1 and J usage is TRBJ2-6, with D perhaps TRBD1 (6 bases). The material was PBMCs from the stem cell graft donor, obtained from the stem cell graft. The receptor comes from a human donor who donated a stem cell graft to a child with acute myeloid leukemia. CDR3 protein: CATREIEGVYGANVLTF. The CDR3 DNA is TGTGCCACCCGTGAGATTGAGGGGGTATATGGGGCCAACGTCCTGACTTTC.